These T cell receptor beta chains were read from a single sample in a study of blood T cell repertoires in COVID-19. Measured with immunoSEQ multiplex PCR; TCRdb has only the in-frame clones, and not every one. Altogether fewer than 55,000 clones are present, roughly 89% being singletons, with the ten largest covering 9%. The sample consisted of peripheral blood. The source is a man at least 80 years old with active or convalescent COVID-19. CDR3s include the opening cysteine and the closing phenylalanine or tryptophan. Each record gives: CDR3 protein, CDR3 DNA, D gene, V gene, J gene, clone size. The D gene is left open where the match is weak. Expanded clones are given a class, and other clones once, few, many or no size at all.

cdr3_aa: CASSEDRNYGYTF
cdr3_nt: TGTGCCAGTAGCGAAGACAGGAACTATGGCTACACCTTC
d_call: -
v_call: TRBV19
j_call: TRBJ1-2
clone_size: -

cdr3_aa: CATSPGAGNTIYF
cdr3_nt: TGTGCCACCAGCCCAGGGGCTGGAAACACCATATATTTT
d_call: -
v_call: TRBV15
j_call: TRBJ1-3
clone_size: -

cdr3_aa: CASSRRQGGYTF
cdr3_nt: TGTGCCAGCAGTCGTAGACAGGGAGGCTACACCTTC
d_call: TRBD1
v_call: TRBV6-5
j_call: TRBJ1-2
clone_size: -

cdr3_aa: CASRMSISTYNEQFF
cdr3_nt: TGTGCCAGTCGAATGTCAATAAGCACCTACAATGAGCAGTTCTTC
d_call: -
v_call: TRBV19
j_call: TRBJ2-1
clone_size: -

cdr3_aa: CASSDQGDAGNTIYF
cdr3_nt: TGTGCCAGCAGCGACCAGGGCGATGCTGGAAACACCATATATTTT
d_call: -
v_call: TRBV7-2
j_call: TRBJ1-3
clone_size: -

cdr3_aa: CASSPTRDSYEQYF
cdr3_nt: TGTGCCAGCAGCCCCACCCGGGACAGTTACGAGCAGTACTTC
d_call: TRBD1
v_call: TRBV6-5
j_call: TRBJ2-7
clone_size: -

cdr3_aa: CASSLLAGGNTDTQYF
cdr3_nt: TGTGCCAGCAGTCTACTAGCGGGGGGGAACACAGATACGCAGTATTTT
d_call: TRBD2
v_call: TRBV6-4
j_call: TRBJ2-3
clone_size: -

cdr3_aa: CASSPQTWRDEKLFF
cdr3_nt: TGTGCCAGCTCACCACAAACTTGGCGGGATGAAAAACTGTTTTTT
d_call: -
v_call: TRBV18
j_call: TRBJ1-4
clone_size: -

cdr3_aa: CASSLQGASSPLHF
cdr3_nt: TGTGCCAGTAGCCTACAGGGGGCAAGTTCACCCCTCCACTTT
d_call: TRBD1
v_call: TRBV19
j_call: TRBJ1-6
clone_size: -

cdr3_aa: CASTPTGFPTDTQYF
cdr3_nt: TGTGCCAGCACCCCGACAGGGTTCCCAACAGATACGCAGTATTTT
d_call: TRBD1
v_call: TRBV27
j_call: TRBJ2-3
clone_size: -

cdr3_aa: CASTPRGGYNEKLFF
cdr3_nt: TGTGCCAGCACCCCCCGCGGGGGGTATAATGAAAAACTGTTTTTT
d_call: -
v_call: TRBV7-2
j_call: TRBJ1-4
clone_size: -

cdr3_aa: CASSLGTGAEKLFF
cdr3_nt: TGTGCCAGCAGCTTAGGGACAGGTGCCGAAAAACTGTTTTTT
d_call: TRBD1
v_call: TRBV7-9
j_call: TRBJ1-4
clone_size: once

cdr3_aa: CASGGQRSYEQYF
cdr3_nt: TGTGCCAGTGGGGGACAGAGATCCTACGAGCAGTACTTC
d_call: TRBD1
v_call: TRBV19
j_call: TRBJ2-7
clone_size: -

cdr3_aa: CASTGQLNSPLHF
cdr3_nt: TGTGCCAGCACCGGACAGCTTAATTCACCCCTCCACTTT
d_call: -
v_call: TRBV28
j_call: TRBJ1-6
clone_size: -

cdr3_aa: CATSRDAGQPQHF
cdr3_nt: TGTGCCACCAGCAGAGATGCAGGTCAGCCCCAGCATTTT
d_call: -
v_call: TRBV15
j_call: TRBJ1-5
clone_size: few

cdr3_aa: CSVEAQGNDEQYF
cdr3_nt: TGCAGCGTTGAGGCGCAGGGTAACGACGAGCAGTACTTC
d_call: -
v_call: TRBV29-1
j_call: TRBJ2-7
clone_size: -